The entry below describes one T cell receptor beta chain. Antigen unknown. V was pared by 4 bases and J by 5 bases, with 14 bases of the junction left unmatched. The germline V gene has CDR1 LGHNA and CDR2 YNFKEQ. The CDR3 is made up of 17 amino acids. This record belongs to a study of graft-versus-host responses after intestinal transplantation. Background on the study: Every recipient underwent anti-thymocyte globulin induction, then tacrolimus and steroids for approximately 3 years.

Study-level points and caveats: Recipient bone marrow held GvH clones, some seen earlier in ileum or blood. Association was observed between peak circulating GvH clone levels and early post-transplant HvG declines. In patients with graft-donor T cell macrochimerism, allograft graft-versus-host to host-versus-graft clonal ratios were high.

Profiled with immunoSEQ multiplex PCR; TCRdb holds only in-frame clones, not every one. The sample consists of roughly 56,000 clones, approximately 90% of them appearing once. The receptor was derived from a human patient who received an intestinal transplant, so some T cells may come from the graft donor. The sequencing used PBMCs, collected about 120 days after intestinal transplantation. The chain employs TRBV4-2 and TRBJ2-5, with 9 bases that match TRBD2. This CDR3 reads CASSPGLAWFLGETQYF. CDR3 coding DNA: TGTGCCAGCAGCCCGGGACTAGCTTGGTTTCTTGGGGAGACCCAGTACTTC.